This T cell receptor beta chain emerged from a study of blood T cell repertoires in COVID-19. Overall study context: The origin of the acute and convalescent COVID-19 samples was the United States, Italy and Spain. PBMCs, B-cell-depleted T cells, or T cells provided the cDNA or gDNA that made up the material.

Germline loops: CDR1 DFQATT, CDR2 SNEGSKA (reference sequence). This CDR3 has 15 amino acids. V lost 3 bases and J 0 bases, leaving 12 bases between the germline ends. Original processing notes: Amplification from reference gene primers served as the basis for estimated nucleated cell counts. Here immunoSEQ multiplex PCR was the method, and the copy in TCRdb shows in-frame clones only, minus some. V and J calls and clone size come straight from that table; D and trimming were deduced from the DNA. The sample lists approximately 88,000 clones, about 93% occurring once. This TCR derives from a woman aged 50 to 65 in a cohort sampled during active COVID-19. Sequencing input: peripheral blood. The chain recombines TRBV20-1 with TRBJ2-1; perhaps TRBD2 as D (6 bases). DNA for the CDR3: TGCAGTGCTAGTGGCGGGGCTAGCTCCTACAATGAGCAGTTCTTC. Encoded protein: CSASGGASSYNEQFF.